This record looks at one T cell receptor (beta chain) sequence and its context. Germline lookup yields CDR1 SGDLS and CDR2 YYNGEE. Germline trimming cut 3 bases from V and 4 bases from J; bases unmatched to any gene: 8. This CDR3 region has 15 residues. The data were obtained in a study of blood T cell repertoires in COVID-19. Overall study: T cells, B-cell-depleted T cells, or PBMCs supplied cDNA or gDNA.

The repertoire was sequenced with immunoSEQ multiplex PCR; TCRdb's copy has only in-frame clones and lacks some. This table holds some 350,000 clones, about 87% found once. The rearrangement joins TRBV9 to TRBJ1-1; 8 positions match TRBD1. The sequence was obtained from a woman in her 30s who had recovered from COVID-19. Sequencing used PBMCs or T cells enriched from blood (not recorded which). The CDR3 bases are TGTGCCAGCAGCGAGTACAGGGGGGAGCTCACTGAAGCTTTCTTT. Protein: CASSEYRGELTEAFF.